What follows describes a single TCR beta chain. These data originate in a study of shared clonotypes between healthy human individuals. This CDR3 region has 14 residues. CDR1 MDHEN and CDR2 SYDVKM come from the germline V gene. Trimming left V 4 bases short and J 7 bases short, with 17 bases between. Sequencing was performed with immunoSEQ multiplex PCR; in TCRdb, only in-frame clones are kept and a portion is missing. The table includes roughly 500,000 clones, about 72% detected once. The clonotype originates from a woman in her forties in good health. Some clones in this sample may be carry-over from other donors' samples. Sequenced material: PBMCs. This chain connects TRBV28 to TRBJ2-7, with D possibly being TRBD1 (6 bases). CDR3 loop: CASSSPGTFIEQYF. CDR3 DNA: TGTGCCAGCAGTTCCCCCGGGACATTCATTGAGCAGTACTTC.